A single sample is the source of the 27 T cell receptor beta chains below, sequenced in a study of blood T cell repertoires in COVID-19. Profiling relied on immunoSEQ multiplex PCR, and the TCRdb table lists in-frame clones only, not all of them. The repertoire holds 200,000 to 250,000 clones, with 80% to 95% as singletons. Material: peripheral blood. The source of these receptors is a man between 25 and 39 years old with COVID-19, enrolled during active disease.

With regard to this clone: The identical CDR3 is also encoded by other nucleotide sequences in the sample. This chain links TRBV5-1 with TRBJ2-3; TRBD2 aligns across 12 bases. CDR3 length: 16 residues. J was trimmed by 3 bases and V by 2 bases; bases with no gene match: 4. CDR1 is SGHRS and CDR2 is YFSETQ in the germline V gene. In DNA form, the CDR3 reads TGCGCCAGCAGCTTCCCTAGCGGGGGGGGGACAGATACGCAGTATTTT. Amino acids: CASSFPSGGGTDTQYF.

This CDR3 is CASSTRRTGLGEKLFF. DNA of the CDR3: TGTGCCAGCAGTACGCGAAGGACAGGTCTGGGGGAAAAACTGTTTTTT. The chain is built from TRBV2 and TRBJ1-4; 7 bases map to TRBD1. The germline V gene has CDR1 SNHLY and CDR2 FYNNEI. The CDR3 has 16 residues. The trim removed 5 bases at V and 8 bases at J, leaving 14 bases unmatched.

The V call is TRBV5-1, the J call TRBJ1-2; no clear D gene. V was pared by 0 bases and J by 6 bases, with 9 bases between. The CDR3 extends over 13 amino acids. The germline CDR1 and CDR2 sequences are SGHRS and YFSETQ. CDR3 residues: CASSLELGDGYTF. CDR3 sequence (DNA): TGCGCCAGCAGCTTGGAGTTGGGCGATGGCTACACCTTC. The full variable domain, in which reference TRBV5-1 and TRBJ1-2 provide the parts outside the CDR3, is KAGVTQTPRYLIKTRGQQVTLSCSPISGHRSVSWYQQTPGQGLQFLFEYFSETQRNKGNFPGRFSGRQFSNSRSEMNVSTLELGDSALYLCASSLELGDGYTFGSGTRLTVV.

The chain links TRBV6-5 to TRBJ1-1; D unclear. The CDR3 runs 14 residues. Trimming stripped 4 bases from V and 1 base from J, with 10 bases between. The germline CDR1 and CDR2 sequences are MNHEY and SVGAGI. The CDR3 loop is CASSSPQKNTEAFF. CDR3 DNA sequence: TGTGCCAGCAGTTCCCCCCAAAAGAACACTGAAGCTTTCTTT.

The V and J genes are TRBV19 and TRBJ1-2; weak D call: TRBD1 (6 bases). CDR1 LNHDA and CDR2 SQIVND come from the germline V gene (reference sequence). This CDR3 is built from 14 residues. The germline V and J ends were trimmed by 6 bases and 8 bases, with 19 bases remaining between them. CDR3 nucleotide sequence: TGTGCCAGTAGATACCCGGGCAGGGGAGAAGGCTACACCTTC. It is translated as CASRYPGRGEGYTF.

DNA of the CDR3: TGTGCCAGCAGCCCTGGGACAGGGCATGAAAAACTGTTTTTT. This sequence encodes CASSPGTGHEKLFF. This sequence joins TRBV5-4 and TRBJ1-4; 9 bases map to TRBD1. After removal of 4 bases from V and 6 bases from J, the junction contained 4 bases not matched to a gene. Germline-derived CDR1 and CDR2 are SGHNT and YYREEE (reference sequence). The CDR3 is 14 amino acids.

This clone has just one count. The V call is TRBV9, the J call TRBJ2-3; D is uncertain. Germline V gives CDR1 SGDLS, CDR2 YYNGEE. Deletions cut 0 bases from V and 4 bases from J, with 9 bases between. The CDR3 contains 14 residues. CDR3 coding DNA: TGTGCCAGCAGCGTAGCTGAAGCCCCAGATACGCAGTATTTT. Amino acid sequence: CASSVAEAPDTQYF.

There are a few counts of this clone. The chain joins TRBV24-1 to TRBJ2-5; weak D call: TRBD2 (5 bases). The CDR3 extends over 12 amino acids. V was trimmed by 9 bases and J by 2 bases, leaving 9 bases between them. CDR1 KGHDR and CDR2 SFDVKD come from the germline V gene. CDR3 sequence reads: CATSGIQETQYF. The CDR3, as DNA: TGTGCCACCTCGGGGATTCAAGAGACCCAGTACTTC.

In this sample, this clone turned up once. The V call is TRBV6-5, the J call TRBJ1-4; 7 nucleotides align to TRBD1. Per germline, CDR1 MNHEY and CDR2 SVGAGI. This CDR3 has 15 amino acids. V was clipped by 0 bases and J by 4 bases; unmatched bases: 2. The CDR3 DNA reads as TGTGCCAGCAGTTACTCGACAGGGCTTAATGAAAAACTGTTTTTT. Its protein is CASSYSTGLNEKLFF.

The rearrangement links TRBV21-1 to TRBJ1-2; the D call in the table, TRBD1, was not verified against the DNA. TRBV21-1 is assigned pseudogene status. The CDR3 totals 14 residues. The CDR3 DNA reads TGTGCCAGCACTCCCTCGGACAGGCAGGGCGGCTACACCTTC. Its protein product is CASTPSDRQGGYTF.

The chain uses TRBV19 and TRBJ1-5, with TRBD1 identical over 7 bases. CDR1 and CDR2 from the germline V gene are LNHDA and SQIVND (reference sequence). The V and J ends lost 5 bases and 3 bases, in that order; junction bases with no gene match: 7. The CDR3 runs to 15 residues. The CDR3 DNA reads TGTGCCAGTAGTGCGGGGACAGAAACCAATCAGCCCCAGCATTTT. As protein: CASSAGTETNQPQHF.

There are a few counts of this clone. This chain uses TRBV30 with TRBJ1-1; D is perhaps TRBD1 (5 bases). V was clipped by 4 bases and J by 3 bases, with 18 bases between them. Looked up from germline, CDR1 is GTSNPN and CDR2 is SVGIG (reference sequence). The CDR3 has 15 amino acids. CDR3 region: CAWNGDGWGHTEAFF. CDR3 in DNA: TGTGCCTGGAACGGAGACGGCTGGGGCCACACTGAAGCTTTCTTT.

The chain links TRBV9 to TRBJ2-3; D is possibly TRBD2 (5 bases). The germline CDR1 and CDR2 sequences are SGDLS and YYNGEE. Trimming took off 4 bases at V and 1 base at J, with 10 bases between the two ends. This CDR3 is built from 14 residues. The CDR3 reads CASSPSGGTDTQYF. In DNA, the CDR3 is TGTGCCAGCAGCCCTTCCGGGGGCACAGATACGCAGTATTTT.

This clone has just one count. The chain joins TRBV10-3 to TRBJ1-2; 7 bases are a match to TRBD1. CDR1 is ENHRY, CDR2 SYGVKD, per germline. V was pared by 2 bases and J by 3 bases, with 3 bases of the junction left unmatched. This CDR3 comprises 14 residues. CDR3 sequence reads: CAISEDREDYGYTF. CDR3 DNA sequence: TGTGCCATCAGTGAGGACAGGGAGGACTATGGCTACACCTTC.

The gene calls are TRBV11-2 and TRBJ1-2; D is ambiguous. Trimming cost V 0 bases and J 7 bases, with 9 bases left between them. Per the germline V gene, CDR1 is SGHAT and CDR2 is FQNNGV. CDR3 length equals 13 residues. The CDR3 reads CASSLDLAAGYTF. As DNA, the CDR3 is TGTGCCAGCAGCTTAGATCTGGCCGCTGGCTACACCTTC.

CDR3 bases: TGTGCCAGCAGCTTGGGTAGCGGATGGGATTCACCCCTCCACTTT. Translated, it gives CASSLGSGWDSPLHF. The rearrangement joins TRBV7-2 to TRBJ1-6; D is unclear. The CDR3 extends over 15 amino acids. The germline CDR1 and CDR2 sequences are SGHTA and FQGNSA. V was shortened by 3 bases and J by 8 bases, with 14 bases between the two germline ends.

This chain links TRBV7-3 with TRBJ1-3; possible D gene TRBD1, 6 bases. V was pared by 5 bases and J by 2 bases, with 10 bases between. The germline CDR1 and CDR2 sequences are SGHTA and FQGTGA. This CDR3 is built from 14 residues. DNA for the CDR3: TGTGCCAGCAGCGAAGGGGGAGCTGGAAACACCATATATTTT. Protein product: CASSEGGAGNTIYF.

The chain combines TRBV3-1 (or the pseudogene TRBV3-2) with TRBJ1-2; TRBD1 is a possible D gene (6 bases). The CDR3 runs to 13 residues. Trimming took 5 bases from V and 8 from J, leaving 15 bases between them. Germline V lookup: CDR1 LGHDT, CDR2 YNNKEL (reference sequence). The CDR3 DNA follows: TGTGCCAGCAGCTTAAGAAGCGGGGGCGGCTACACCTTC. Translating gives CASSLRSGGGYTF.

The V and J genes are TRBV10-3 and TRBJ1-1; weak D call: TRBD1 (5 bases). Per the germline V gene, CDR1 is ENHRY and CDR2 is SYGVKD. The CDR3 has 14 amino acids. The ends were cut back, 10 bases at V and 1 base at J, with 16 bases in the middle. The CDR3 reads CATVKTDGNTEAFF. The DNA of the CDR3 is TGTGCCACCGTAAAGACAGACGGGAACACTGAAGCTTTCTTT.

DNA of the CDR3: TGTGCCAGCAGGACCGGGACATCTAATTCACCCCTCCACTTT. Translation: CASRTGTSNSPLHF. The chain joins TRBV6-4 to TRBJ1-6; tentatively, D is TRBD1 (6 bases). V was pared by 6 bases and J by 6 bases, with 12 bases between. This CDR3 has 14 amino acids. The germline V gene has CDR1 MRHNA and CDR2 SNTAGT.

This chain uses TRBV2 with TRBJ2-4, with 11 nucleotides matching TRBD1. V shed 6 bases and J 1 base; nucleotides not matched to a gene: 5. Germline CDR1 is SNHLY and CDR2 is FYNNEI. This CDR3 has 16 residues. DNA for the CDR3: TGTGCCAGCAGGGAGGACAGGGGGCGGGCCAAAAACATTCAGTACTTC. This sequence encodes CASREDRGRAKNIQYF.

The CDR3 bases are TGTGCCAGAGACCCAGGGCCTTTCCACGAGCAGTACTTC. Its protein is CARDPGPFHEQYF. The J gene is TRBJ2-7, the V gene TRBV19, with D possibly being TRBD1 (5 bases). CDR3 length equals 13 residues. The V end was cut by 9 bases, the J end by 5 bases, with 17 bases between. Germline CDR1 and CDR2: LNHDA and SQIVND (reference sequence).

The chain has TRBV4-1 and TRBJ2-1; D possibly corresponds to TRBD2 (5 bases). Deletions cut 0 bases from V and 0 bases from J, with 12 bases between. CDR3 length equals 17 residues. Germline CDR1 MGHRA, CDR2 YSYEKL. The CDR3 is CASSQDRSGSSYNEQFF. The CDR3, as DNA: TGCGCCAGCAGCCAAGATAGAAGCGGCAGCTCCTACAATGAGCAGTTCTTC.

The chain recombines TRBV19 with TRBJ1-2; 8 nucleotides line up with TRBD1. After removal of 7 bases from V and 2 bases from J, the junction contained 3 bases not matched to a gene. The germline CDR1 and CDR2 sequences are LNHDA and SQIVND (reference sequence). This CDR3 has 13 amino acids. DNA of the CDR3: TGTGCCAGTACCGGGACAGGAAACTATGGCTACACCTTC. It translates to CASTGTGNYGYTF.

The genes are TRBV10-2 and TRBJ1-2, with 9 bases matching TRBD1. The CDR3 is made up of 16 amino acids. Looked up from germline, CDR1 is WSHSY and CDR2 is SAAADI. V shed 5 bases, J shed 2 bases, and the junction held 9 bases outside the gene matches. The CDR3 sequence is CASSHPIQGANYGYTF. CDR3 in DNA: TGCGCCAGCAGTCACCCCATACAGGGGGCGAACTATGGCTACACCTTC.

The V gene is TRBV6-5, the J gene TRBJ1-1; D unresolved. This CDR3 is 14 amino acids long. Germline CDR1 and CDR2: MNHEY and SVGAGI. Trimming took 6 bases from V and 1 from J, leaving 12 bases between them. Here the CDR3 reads CASSPRRQNTEAFF. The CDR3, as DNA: TGTGCCAGCAGCCCCCGAAGACAGAACACTGAAGCTTTCTTT.

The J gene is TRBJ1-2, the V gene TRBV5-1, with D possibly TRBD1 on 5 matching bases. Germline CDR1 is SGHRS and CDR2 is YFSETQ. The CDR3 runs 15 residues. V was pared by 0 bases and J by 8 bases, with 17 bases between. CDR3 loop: CASSLGQGNLAGYTF. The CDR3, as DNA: TGCGCCAGCAGCTTGGGTCAGGGCAACCTCGCGGGCTACACCTTC.